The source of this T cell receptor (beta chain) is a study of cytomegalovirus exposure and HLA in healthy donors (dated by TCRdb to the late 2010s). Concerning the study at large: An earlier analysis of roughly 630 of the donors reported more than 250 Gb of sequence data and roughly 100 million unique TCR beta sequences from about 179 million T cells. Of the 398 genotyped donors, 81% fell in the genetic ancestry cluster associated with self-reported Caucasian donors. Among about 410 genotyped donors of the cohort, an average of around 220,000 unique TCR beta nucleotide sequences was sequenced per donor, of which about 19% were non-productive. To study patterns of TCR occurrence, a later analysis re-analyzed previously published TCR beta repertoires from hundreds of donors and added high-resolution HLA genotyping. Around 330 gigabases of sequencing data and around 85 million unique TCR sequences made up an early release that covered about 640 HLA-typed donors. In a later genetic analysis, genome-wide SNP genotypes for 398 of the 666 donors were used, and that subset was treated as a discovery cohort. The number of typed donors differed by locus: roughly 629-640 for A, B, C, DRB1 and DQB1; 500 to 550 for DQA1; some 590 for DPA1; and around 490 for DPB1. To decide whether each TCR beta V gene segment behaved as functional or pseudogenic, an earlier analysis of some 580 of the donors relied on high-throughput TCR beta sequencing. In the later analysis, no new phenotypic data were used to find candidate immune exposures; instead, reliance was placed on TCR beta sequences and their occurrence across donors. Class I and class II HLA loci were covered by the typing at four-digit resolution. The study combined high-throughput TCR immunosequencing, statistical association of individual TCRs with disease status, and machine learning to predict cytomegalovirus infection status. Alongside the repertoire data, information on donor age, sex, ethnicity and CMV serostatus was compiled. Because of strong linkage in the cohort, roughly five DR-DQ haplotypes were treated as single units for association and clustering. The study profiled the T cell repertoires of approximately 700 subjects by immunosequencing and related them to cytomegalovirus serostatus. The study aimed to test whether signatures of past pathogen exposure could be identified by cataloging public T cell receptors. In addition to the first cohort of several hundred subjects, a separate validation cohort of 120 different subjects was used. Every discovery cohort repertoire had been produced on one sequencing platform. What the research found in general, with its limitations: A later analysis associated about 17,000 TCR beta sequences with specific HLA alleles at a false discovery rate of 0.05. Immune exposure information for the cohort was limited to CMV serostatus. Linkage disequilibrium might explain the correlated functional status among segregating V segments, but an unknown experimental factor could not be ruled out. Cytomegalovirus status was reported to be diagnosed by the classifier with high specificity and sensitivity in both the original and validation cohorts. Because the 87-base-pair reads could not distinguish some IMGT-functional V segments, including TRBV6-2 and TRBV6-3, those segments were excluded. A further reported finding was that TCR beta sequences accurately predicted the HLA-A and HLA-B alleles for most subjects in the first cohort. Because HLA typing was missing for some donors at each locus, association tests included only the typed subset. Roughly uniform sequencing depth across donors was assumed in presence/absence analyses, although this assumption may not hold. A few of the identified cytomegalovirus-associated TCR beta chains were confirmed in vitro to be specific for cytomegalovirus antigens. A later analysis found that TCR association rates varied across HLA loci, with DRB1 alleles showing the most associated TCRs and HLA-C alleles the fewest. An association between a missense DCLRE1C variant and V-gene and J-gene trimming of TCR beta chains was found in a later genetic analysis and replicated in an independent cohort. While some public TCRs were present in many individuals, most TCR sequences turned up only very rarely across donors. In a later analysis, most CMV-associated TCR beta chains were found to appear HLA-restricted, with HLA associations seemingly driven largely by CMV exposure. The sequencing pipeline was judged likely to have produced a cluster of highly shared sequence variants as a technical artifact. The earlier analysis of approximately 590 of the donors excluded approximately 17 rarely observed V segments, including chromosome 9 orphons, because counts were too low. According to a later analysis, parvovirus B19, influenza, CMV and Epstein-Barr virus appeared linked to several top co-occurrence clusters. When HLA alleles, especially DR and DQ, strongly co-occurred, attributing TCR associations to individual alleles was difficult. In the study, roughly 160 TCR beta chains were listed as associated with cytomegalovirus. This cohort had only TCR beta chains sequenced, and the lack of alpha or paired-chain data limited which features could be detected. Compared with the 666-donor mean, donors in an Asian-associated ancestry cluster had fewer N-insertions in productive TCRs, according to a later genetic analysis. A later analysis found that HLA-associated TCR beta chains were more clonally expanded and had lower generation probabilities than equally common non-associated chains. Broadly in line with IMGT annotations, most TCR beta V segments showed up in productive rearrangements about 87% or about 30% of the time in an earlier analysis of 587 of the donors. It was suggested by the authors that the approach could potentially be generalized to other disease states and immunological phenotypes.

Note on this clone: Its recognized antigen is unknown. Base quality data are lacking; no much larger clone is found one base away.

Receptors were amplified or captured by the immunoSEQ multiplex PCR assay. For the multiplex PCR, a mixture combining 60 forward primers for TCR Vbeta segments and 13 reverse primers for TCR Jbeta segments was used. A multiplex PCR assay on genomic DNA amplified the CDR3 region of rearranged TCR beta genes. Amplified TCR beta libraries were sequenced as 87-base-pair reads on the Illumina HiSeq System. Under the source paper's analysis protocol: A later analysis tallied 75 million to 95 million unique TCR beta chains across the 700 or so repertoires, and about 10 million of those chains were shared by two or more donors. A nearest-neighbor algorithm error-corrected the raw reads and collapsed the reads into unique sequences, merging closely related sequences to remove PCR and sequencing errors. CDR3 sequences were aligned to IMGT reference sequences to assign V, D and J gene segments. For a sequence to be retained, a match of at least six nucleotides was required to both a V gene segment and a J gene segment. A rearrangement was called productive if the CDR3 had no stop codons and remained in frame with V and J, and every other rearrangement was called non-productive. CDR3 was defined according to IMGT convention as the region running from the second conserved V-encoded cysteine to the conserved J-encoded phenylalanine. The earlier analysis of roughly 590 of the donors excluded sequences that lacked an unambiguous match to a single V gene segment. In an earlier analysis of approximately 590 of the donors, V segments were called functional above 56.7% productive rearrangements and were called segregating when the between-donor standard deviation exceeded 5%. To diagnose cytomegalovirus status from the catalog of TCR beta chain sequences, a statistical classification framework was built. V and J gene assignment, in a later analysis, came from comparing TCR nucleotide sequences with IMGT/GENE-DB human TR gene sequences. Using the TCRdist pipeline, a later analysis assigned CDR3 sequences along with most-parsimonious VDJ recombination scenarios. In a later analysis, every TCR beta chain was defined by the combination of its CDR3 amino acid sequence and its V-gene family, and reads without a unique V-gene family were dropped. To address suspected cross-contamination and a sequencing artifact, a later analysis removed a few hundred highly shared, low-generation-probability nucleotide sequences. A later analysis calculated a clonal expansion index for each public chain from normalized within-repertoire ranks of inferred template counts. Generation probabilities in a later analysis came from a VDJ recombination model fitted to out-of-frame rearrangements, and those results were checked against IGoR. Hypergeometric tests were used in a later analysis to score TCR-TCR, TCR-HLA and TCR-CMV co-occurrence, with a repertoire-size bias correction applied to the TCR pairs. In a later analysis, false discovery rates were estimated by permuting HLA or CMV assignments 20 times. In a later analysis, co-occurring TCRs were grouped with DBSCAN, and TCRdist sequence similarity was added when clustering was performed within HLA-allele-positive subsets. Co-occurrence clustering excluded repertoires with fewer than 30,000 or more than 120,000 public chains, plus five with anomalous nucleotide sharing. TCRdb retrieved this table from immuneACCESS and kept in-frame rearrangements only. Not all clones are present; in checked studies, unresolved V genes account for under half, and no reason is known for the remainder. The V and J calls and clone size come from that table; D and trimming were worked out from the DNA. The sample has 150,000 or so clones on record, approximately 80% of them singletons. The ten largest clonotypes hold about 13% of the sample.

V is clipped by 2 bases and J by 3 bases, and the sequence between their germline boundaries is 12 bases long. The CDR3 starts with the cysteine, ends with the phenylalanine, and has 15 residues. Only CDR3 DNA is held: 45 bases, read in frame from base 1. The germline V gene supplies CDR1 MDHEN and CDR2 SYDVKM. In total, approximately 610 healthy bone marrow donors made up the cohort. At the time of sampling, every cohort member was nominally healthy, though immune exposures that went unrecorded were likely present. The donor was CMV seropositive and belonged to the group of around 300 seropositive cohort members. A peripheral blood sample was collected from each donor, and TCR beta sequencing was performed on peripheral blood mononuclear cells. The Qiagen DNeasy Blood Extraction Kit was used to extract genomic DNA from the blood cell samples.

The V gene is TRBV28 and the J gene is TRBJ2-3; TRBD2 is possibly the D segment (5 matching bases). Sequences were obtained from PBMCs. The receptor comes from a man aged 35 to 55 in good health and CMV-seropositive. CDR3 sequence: CASSLERAATDTQYF. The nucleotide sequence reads TGTGCCAGCAGTTTAGAGAGGGCCGCGACAGATACGCAGTATTTT.